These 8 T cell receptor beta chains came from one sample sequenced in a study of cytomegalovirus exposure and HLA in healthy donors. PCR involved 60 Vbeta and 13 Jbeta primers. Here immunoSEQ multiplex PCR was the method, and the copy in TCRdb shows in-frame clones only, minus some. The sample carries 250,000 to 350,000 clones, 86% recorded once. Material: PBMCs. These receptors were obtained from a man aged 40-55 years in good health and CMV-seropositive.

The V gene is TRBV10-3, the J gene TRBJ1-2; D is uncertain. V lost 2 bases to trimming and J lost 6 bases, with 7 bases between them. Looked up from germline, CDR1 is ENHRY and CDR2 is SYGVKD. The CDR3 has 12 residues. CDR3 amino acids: CAISEGGNGYTF. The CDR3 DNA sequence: TGTGCCATCAGTGAGGGTGGCAATGGCTACACCTTC.

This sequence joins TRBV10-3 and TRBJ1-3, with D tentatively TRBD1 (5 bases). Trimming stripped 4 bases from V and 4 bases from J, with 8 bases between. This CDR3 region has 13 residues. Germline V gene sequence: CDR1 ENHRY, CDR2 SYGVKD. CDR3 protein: CAISGQSGNTIYF. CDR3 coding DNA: TGTGCCATCAGTGGACAGTCCGGAAACACCATATATTTT.

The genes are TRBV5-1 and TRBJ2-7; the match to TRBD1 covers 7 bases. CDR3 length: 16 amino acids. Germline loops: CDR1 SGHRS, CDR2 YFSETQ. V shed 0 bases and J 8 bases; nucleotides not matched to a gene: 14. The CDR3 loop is CASSLEPDRSWSKQYF. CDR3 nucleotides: TGCGCCAGCAGCTTGGAGCCGGACAGGTCGTGGAGCAAGCAGTACTTC. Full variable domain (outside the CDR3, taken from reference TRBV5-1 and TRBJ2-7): KAGVTQTPRYLIKTRGQQVTLSCSPISGHRSVSWYQQTPGQGLQFLFEYFSETQRNKGNFPGRFSGRQFSNSRSEMNVSTLELGDSALYLCASSLEPDRSWSKQYFGPGTRLTVT.

Here the CDR3 DNA reads TGCGCCAGCAGCTACGGACAGAGCTATGGCTACACCTTC. Translated: CASSYGQSYGYTF. The V and J genes are TRBV5-1 and TRBJ1-2, with a weak D call TRBD1 (6 bases). Between the trimmed V and J ends, which lost 3 bases and 4 bases, there was a span of 10 bases. The germline V gene has CDR1 SGHRS and CDR2 YFSETQ. The CDR3 runs 13 residues.

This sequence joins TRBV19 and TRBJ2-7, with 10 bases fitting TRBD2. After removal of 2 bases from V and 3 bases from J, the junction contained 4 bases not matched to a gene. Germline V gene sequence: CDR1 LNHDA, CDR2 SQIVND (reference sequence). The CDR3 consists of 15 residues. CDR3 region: CASSILAGEVYEQYF. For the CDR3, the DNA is TGTGCCAGTAGTATACTAGCGGGAGAGGTCTACGAGCAGTACTTC.

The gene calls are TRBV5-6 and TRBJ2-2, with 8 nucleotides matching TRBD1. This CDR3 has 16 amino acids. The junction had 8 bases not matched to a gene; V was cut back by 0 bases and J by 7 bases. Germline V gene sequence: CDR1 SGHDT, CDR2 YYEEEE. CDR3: CASSLAGTGGGGELFF. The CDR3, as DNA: TGTGCCAGCAGCTTGGCCGGTACAGGGGGAGGCGGGGAGCTGTTTTTT.

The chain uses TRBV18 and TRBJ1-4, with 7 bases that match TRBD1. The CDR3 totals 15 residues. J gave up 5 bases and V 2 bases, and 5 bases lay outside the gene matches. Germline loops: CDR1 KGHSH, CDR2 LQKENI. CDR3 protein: CASSPSLQGNEKLFF. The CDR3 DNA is TGTGCCAGCTCACCATCGCTACAGGGGAATGAAAAACTGTTTTTT.

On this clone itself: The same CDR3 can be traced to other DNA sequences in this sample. The CDR3 protein is CASSIVDSNTGELFF. The CDR3 DNA is TGTGCCAGTAGTATAGTTGACTCGAACACCGGGGAGCTGTTTTTT. This sequence joins TRBV19 and TRBJ2-2, with D hard to call. V lost 1 base, J lost 0 bases, and 6 bases lay in between. The CDR3 runs 15 residues. Germline CDR1 and CDR2: LNHDA and SQIVND (reference sequence).